Detailed here is one TCR beta chain. Its antigen is unidentified. This record belongs to a study of naive and memory T cell subsets. Findings of the study overall: Possibly reflecting memory cells re-expressing CD45RA, a few larger clonotypes occurred in naive repertoires, especially CD8.

Two oligonucleotides, mixed equimolar, formed the beta constant-region primer covering TRBC1 and TRBC2. Nested alpha and beta constant-region primers with the SP2 primer drove four PCR rounds on ligated cDNA. MiXCR was run by TCRdb on the UMI-ligation and nested PCR reads, yielding one entry per CDR3 protein. Found here are more than 120,000 distinct CDR3 sequences, about a fifth of them singletons; the top ten hold 0.5% to 0.75%. From the second PCR step, alpha and beta chains were amplified apart. CD8 T cells were positively selected from what remained after CD4 positive selection. This CDR3 is 17 amino acids long. Germline V CDR1 and CDR2: MDHEN, SYDVKM. With 3 bases clipped from V and 7 bases from J, the junction kept 18 bases outside the gene matches.

V is TRBV28 and J is TRBJ2-7; TRBD1 matches 7 bases. This receptor was obtained from a human donor in good health. Sample: naive CD8+ T cells from blood. The CDR3, as DNA: TGTGCCAGCAGTTTTCAATCGGTCCCGCGACAGGGTGGGGAGCAGTACTTC. Its protein product is CASSFQSVPRQGGEQYF.